Shown below are 24 T cell receptor beta chains from a single sample sequenced in a study of blood T cells in healthy people across ages. Through a sample-barcoded 5' primer and a J-beta primer mix, a second PCR was run for roughly 6 to 12 cycles. TCRdb independently ran MiXCR on the 5' RACE reads; one entry per CDR3 protein. The repertoire includes roughly 700,000 distinct CDR3 sequences, about 52% of them detected once, and around a third sits in the top ten. Sequenced material: blood. These receptors were taken from a woman aged 55-70 years in good health.

The rearrangement uses TRBV2 and TRBJ2-3; D unresolved. V was cut by 2 bases and J by 6 bases, with 3 bases left in between. The CDR3 consists of 11 residues. Germline CDR1 and CDR2: SNHLY and FYNNEI. The CDR3 protein is CASSEFDTQYF. The CDR3 nucleotides read TGTGCCAGCAGTGAATTTGATACGCAGTATTTT.

This chain joins TRBV29-1 and TRBJ2-7, with 8 bases lining up with TRBD1. This CDR3 comprises 14 residues. CDR1 SQVTM and CDR2 ANQGSEA come from the germline V gene. V gave up 4 bases and J gave up 0 bases; unmatched junction bases: 5. The CDR3 nucleotides are TGCAGCGTTGCCCGGGACAGGAGCTCCTACGAGCAGTACTTC. Encoded protein: CSVARDRSSYEQYF.

The chain carries TRBV7-2 and TRBJ2-1; 11 bases fit TRBD2. The better agreement between TRBJ2-7 and the DNA end casts doubt on the J call. Germline V gene data show CDR1 as SGHTA and CDR2 as FQGNSA. There are 15 residues in the CDR3. CDR3 sequence (DNA): TGTGCCAGCAGCACGGGACTAGCGGACTACAATGAGCAGTACTTC. This gives the protein CASSTGLADYNEQYF.

This chain links TRBV4-3 with TRBJ2-7, with D possibly being TRBD1 (6 bases). The V and J ends lost 0 bases and 6 bases respectively, with 21 bases between them. Germline CDR1 reads LGHNA; CDR2 reads YSLEER. CDR3 length equals 17 residues. CDR3 coding DNA: TGCGCCAGCAGCCAAGATCGGAATGTGAGGGGGTTCACCGAGCAGTACTTC. As protein: CASSQDRNVRGFTEQYF.

The chain employs TRBV30 and TRBJ1-2; 7 nucleotides match TRBD1. Unmatched junction bases numbered 3, after V lost 4 bases and J lost 1 base. There are 13 residues in the CDR3. From germline, CDR1 is GTSNPN and CDR2 SVGIG (reference sequence). CDR3 bases: TGTGCCTGGACAGGGGGAAGTAACTATGGCTACACCTTC. Protein sequence: CAWTGGSNYGYTF.

Concerning this clonotype: At one of its ends the junction is not consistent with the germline gene, which may arise from a read error. The V gene is TRBV7-2, the J gene TRBJ2-5, with D uncertain. Germline V lookup: CDR1 SGHTA, CDR2 FQGNSA. The CDR3 has 14 residues. The CDR3 DNA follows: TGTGCCGGCAGCTTAGATGGTTTGGGTGGGACCCAGTACTTC. This translates into CAGSLDGLGGTQYF. The whole variable domain, filled in from reference TRBV7-2 and TRBJ2-5, reads GAGVSQSPSNKVTEKGKDVELRCDPISGHTALYWYRQSLGQGLEFLIYFQGNSAPDKSGLPSDRFSAERTGGSVSTLTIQRTQQEDSAVYLCAGSLDGLGGTQYFGPGTRLLVL.

The chain joins TRBV7-2 to TRBJ2-7; TRBD2 matches at 10 bases. V dropped 5 bases and J dropped 2; count of bases not matched to a gene: 6. The CDR3 has 15 amino acids. Per the germline V gene, CDR1 is SGHTA and CDR2 is FQGNSA. The DNA for the CDR3 is TGTGCCAGCAGCCGTGGGACTAGCGCTACCTACGAGCAGTACTTC. As protein: CASSRGTSATYEQYF.

This clonotype showed up just a few times. Relative to the germline gene, one junction end is altered; a read error may explain this. The chain recombines TRBV20-1 with TRBJ2-3, with unresolved D. The CDR3 loop spans 14 amino acids. Germline V gene sequence: CDR1 DFQATT, CDR2 SNEGSKA (reference sequence). CDR3 DNA: TGCAGTGCTAGAGATCCACTGAGCACCGATACGCAGTATTTT. Its protein is CSARDPLSTDTQYF.

This clonotype was seen many times. This sequence joins TRBV9 and TRBJ2-5; a weak D match, TRBD2 (6 bases). The CDR3 is 13 amino acids. Germline V gene sequence: CDR1 SGDLS, CDR2 YYNGEE. The ends were cut back, 4 bases at V and 4 bases at J, with 11 bases in the middle. CDR3 region: CASSQSGAETQYF. The DNA of the CDR3 is TGTGCCAGCAGCCAGTCGGGAGCAGAGACCCAGTACTTC.

The J gene is TRBJ2-7, the V gene TRBV4-3, with TRBD2 matching over 7 bases. The germline gives CDR1 LGHNA, CDR2 YSLEER. The CDR3 runs to 16 residues. Trimming cost V 0 bases and J 2 bases; bases outside gene matches: 7. CDR3 residues: CASSQDISSGAYEQYF. The CDR3 DNA is TGCGCCAGCAGCCAAGATATTTCTAGCGGAGCCTACGAGCAGTACTTC.

The V gene is TRBV4-2, the J gene TRBJ2-1, with 7 bases matching TRBD2. V lost 4 bases, J lost 8 bases, and 14 bases stayed unmatched. This CDR3 is 16 amino acids long. Germline CDR1 reads LGHNA; CDR2 reads YNFKEQ. The CDR3 DNA reads TGTGCCAGCAGCCCAGCCGGTGGCGGGAGTGGGGATGAGCAGTTCTTC. Its protein product is CASSPAGGGSGDEQFF.

This clonotype was seen many times. The rearrangement uses TRBV6-2 or TRBV6-3 and TRBJ2-3, with a possible D match to TRBD1 (6 bases). CDR3 size: 15 residues. Trimming pared 2 bases from V and 2 bases from J, leaving 11 bases between. Germline CDR1 and CDR2: MNHEY and SVGEGT. Here the CDR3 reads CASSYAGVFTDTQYF. CDR3 bases: TGTGCCAGCAGTTACGCAGGGGTCTTCACAGATACGCAGTATTTT.

The gene calls are TRBV4-2 and TRBJ2-7; 7 bases fit TRBD2. Germline V gene data show CDR1 as LGHNA and CDR2 as YNFKEQ. Trimming took 4 bases from V and 0 from J; bases not matched to a gene: 6. The CDR3 totals 15 residues. The CDR3 here is CASSLPGGSSYEQYF. In DNA form, the CDR3 reads TGTGCCAGCAGCCTTCCCGGCGGGAGCTCCTACGAGCAGTACTTC.

This clonotype was detected many times. This chain uses TRBV27 with TRBJ2-7, with TRBD1 matching 8 bases. The CDR3 runs to 14 residues. Looked up from germline, CDR1 is MNHEY and CDR2 is SMNVEV (reference sequence). The V and J ends lost 6 bases and 0 bases, in that order; junction bases with no gene match: 4. The CDR3: CASRDRASSYEQYF. The CDR3 DNA is TGTGCCAGCAGGGACAGGGCGAGCTCCTACGAGCAGTACTTC.

This clonotype was detected ten times or more. This may arise from a read error, as a much more abundant clone is one base away. The chain joins TRBV27 to TRBJ2-3; 9 bases agree with TRBD2. V was pared by 5 bases and J by 6 bases, with 6 bases of the junction left unmatched. Germline V gene lookup returns CDR1 MNHEY and CDR2 SMNVEV (reference sequence). The CDR3 is 14 residues long. The CDR3 DNA follows: TGTGCCAGCAGTGCCGCGGGAGGGGAGGATACGCAGTATTTT. Protein: CASSAAGGEDTQYF.

The V call is TRBV7-9, the J call TRBJ2-7, with 12 bases that match TRBD2. V was pared by 5 bases and J by 12 bases, with 11 bases of the junction left unmatched. CDR3 length equals 14 residues. Germline V gene sequence: CDR1 SEHNR, CDR2 FQNEAQ (reference sequence). CDR3 bases: TGTGCCAGCAGCCAGACTAGCGGGAGAGCGCGATGGTACTTC. Translation gives CASSQTSGRARWYF.

The CDR3 spells CSARREGGDTQYF. For the CDR3, the DNA is TGCAGTGCTAGGCGGGAGGGCGGGGATACGCAGTATTTT. The chain couples TRBV20-1 to TRBJ2-3; TRBD2 agrees at 9 bases. The CDR3 has 13 residues. The V and J ends lost 3 bases and 6 bases, in that order; junction bases with no gene match: 4. Germline V gene lookup returns CDR1 DFQATT and CDR2 SNEGSKA (reference sequence).

This clonotype occurred a few times. The J gene is TRBJ2-1, the V gene TRBV20-1; 10 bases agree with TRBD1. Germline-derived CDR1 and CDR2 are DFQATT and SNEGSKA (reference sequence). CDR3 length: 15 amino acids. V shed 2 bases, J shed 5 bases, and the junction held 6 bases outside the gene matches. CDR3 sequence reads: CSARRQGAANNEQFF. CDR3 sequence (DNA): TGCAGTGCTAGACGACAGGGGGCGGCCAACAATGAGCAGTTCTTC.

The rearrangement uses TRBV12-3 or TRBV12-4 and TRBJ1-6; D possibly corresponds to TRBD1 (6 bases). Trimming pared 7 bases from V and 6 bases from J, leaving 10 bases between. The CDR3 has 13 amino acids. CDR3 residues: CASTGTFNSPLHF. CDR3 in DNA: TGTGCCAGCACCGGGACATTTAATTCACCCCTCCACTTT.

The rearrangement uses TRBV5-1 and TRBJ2-7, with TRBD1 as a possible D gene (5 bases). Germline V gene lookup returns CDR1 SGHRS and CDR2 YFSETQ. Deletions cut 1 base from V and 0 bases from J, with 14 bases between. The CDR3 has 16 amino acids. CDR3 in DNA: TGCGCCAGCAGCTTGACTCCCAGGGCTTACTCCTACGAGCAGTACTTC. Translation gives CASSLTPRAYSYEQYF.

The table lists this clonotype with a count of one. The CDR3 coding sequence is TGTGCCAGCAGCCTACATTCACCCACAGATACGCAGTATTTT. Protein: CASSLHSPTDTQYF. J is TRBJ2-3 and V is TRBV7-2; D not resolved. Trimming took off 5 bases at V and 2 bases at J, with 11 bases between the two ends. The germline gives CDR1 SGHTA, CDR2 FQGNSA. CDR3 length equals 14 residues. The variable domain in full, completed from reference TRBV7-2 and TRBJ2-3, reads GAGVSQSPSNKVTEKGKDVELRCDPISGHTALYWYRQSLGQGLEFLIYFQGNSAPDKSGLPSDRFSAERTGGSVSTLTIQRTQQEDSAVYLCASSLHSPTDTQYFGPGTRLTVL.

This chain connects TRBV29-1 to TRBJ2-3; D is possibly TRBD1 or TRBD2 (5 bases each). V lost 6 bases, J lost 0 bases, and 13 bases lay in between. This CDR3 contains 14 residues. Germline CDR1 and CDR2: SQVTM and ANQGSEA. The CDR3 DNA reads TGCAGCGTCTCCCTGGGACGGAGCACAGATACGCAGTATTTT. As protein: CSVSLGRSTDTQYF.

The J gene is TRBJ2-1, the V gene TRBV20-1; 8 positions agree with TRBD1. Germline V gene sequence: CDR1 DFQATT, CDR2 SNEGSKA (reference sequence). V lost 2 bases and J lost 7; bases outside the gene matches: 7. CDR3 length equals 14 residues. The CDR3 loop is CSARYGTGGNEQFF. The DNA of the CDR3 is TGCAGTGCTAGATATGGGACAGGTGGGAATGAGCAGTTCTTC.

This clonotype was detected only once. The J gene is TRBJ2-5, the V gene TRBV28, with 8 bases fitting TRBD2. The CDR3 extends over 11 amino acids. From germline, CDR1 is MDHEN and CDR2 SYDVKM. J lost 11 bases, V lost 8 bases, and 7 bases had no gene match. DNA for the CDR3: TGTGCCAGCGGCACTAGCGGTAGACAGTACTTC. This gives the protein CASGTSGRQYF.